This entry concerns a single T cell receptor beta chain. Its antigen remains unidentified. No base quality information exists; no much larger clone differs at one position. Between about 2013 and 2017, the patients underwent resection in either Japan or China. Histologic diagnosis of each case was confirmed independently by two lung cancer pathologists on H&E slides. Macro-dissection after pathologic assessment enriched premalignant or tumor cells for nucleic acid extraction. FFPE tissue was used for DNA isolation with the AllPrep DNA/RNA FFPE Kit. This entry is derived from a study of immune evolution from preneoplasia to lung adenocarcinoma (dated by TCRdb to about 2021). The study in broad terms: HLA loss of heterozygosity was seen in roughly 6.6%, 14% and 36% of AIS, MIA and ADC lesions, and in no AAH lesions. The sample size depended on which specimens were available, not on a prior power calculation. Whole exome sequencing and methylation data from the same cohort of nodules were integrated with the immune data. The overall cohort comprised 53 patients with pulmonary nodules who underwent surgical resection. POLYSOLVER was used to infer Class I HLA alleles from exome data, while LOHHLA was used to detect allele-specific HLA loss. The study profiled immune contexture across lung adenocarcinoma precursors and invasive adenocarcinoma using immune gene expression, TCR sequencing and multiplex immunofluorescence. TCR sequencing data came from approximately 56 patients. According to the study, some 110 samples went through TCR sequencing. Resected precursor lesions (AAH, AIS, MIA) and invasive adenocarcinomas were compared against paired morphologically normal lung tissue.

TCR beta CDR3 regions were sequenced from DNA using the immunoSEQ hsTCRbeta Kit. The authors' pipeline ran thus. The ImmunoSEQ Analyzer was used to analyse the TCR sequencing data. T cell clonality was defined as 1 minus Pielou's evenness computed on productive rearrangements. To measure T cell diversity, the inverse Simpson index was applied to productive templates. T cell density was defined as TCR beta template counts normalized to usable DNA, with usable DNA estimated by amplification and sequencing of housekeeping genes. Two-sided Kruskal-Wallis tests were used to compare TCR metrics between histologic stages. Not all clones reach the TCRdb copy of this immuneACCESS table, which keeps in-frame sequences only. Checked studies attribute under half of the gap to unresolved V genes and leave the rest unexplained. D and trimming come from the DNA, and the V and J calls and clone size come from that table. Present in this sample are under 4,500 clones, 75% of which were seen just once. The ten largest account for over 9% of the sample.

Via the germline V gene (reference sequence), CDR1 is SGHKS and CDR2 YYEKEE. Counted from cysteine to phenylalanine, this CDR3 has 16 amino acids. Left in the record is the CDR3 DNA by itself, 48 bases read in frame from the first base. The germline V and J ends show losses of 2 bases and 1 base respectively, and no gene match explains 6 bases of the junction. The full study reports these points: Clonality was highest in normal lung, while later-stage lesions appeared to show lower clonality but higher T cell density and diversity. T cell clonality was highest in KRAS-mutant nodules compared with EGFR-mutant or double wild-type lesions. The highest top T cell clone frequencies were observed in normal lung, and a progressive decrease in top T cell clone frequencies appeared to occur from AAH through AIS, MIA and invasive adenocarcinoma. The findings were based on association rather than direct causation, and larger cohorts with long-term follow-up and longitudinal biopsies were deemed needed. Because all patients were from Japan and China, applicability to Western populations was uncertain.

The sequence was collected from a person aged 55-80 years with lung adenocarcinoma. The material sequenced was FFPE lung adenocarcinoma in situ tissue. The cell subset or site label for this specimen denotes: preinvasive adenocarcinoma in situ (AIS). The chain is encoded by TRBV5-5 joined to TRBJ1-5, and TRBD1 matches 7 of the central bases. CDR3 reads: CASSFTGQASNQPQHF. Read as DNA, the sequence is TGTGCCAGCAGCTTCACCGGACAGGCCAGCAATCAGCCCCAGCATTTT.